This TCR beta chain was sequenced during a study of cytomegalovirus exposure and HLA in healthy donors. Regarding the study as a whole: Diagnosis of cytomegalovirus status made by the classifier reportedly showed high specificity and sensitivity. The study put some 150 TCR beta chains on its list as cytomegalovirus-associated. In a later analysis, first-cohort TCR clusters were found to tend to co-occur in the roughly 120 validation repertoires.

Separate from the roughly 710-subject first cohort, the roughly 120-subject validation cohort was the one that the donors belonged to. Clones were read by immunoSEQ multiplex PCR, and TCRdb kept only the in-frame ones, dropping some. The data contain some 140,000 clones, 84% of them singletons. In this sample, this clone turned up once. Antigen specificity is unknown. Looked up from germline, CDR1 is LGHNA and CDR2 is YSLEER. Between the trimmed V and J ends, which lost 1 base and 0 bases, there was a span of 7 bases. This CDR3 spans 15 amino acids. The J gene is TRBJ1-3, the V gene TRBV4-3, with D hard to call. Sample: PBMCs. The sequence derives from a woman in her twenties or thirties in good health and CMV-seronegative. CDR3 sequence reads: CASSQGAYSGNTIYF. CDR3 nucleotides: TGCGCCAGCAGCCAAGGGGCCTACTCTGGAAACACCATATATTTT.